The 25 T cell receptor beta chains below all came from one sample that was sequenced in a study of blood T cell repertoires in COVID-19. Using immunoSEQ multiplex PCR, the repertoire was profiled, and TCRdb retains in-frame clones only, with some absent. The data hold about 220,000 clones, with 65% to 85% observed a single time. Sequenced input: peripheral blood. Every receptor here comes from a woman between 25 and 40 years old who had recovered from COVID-19.

The gene calls are TRBV19 and TRBJ2-3; 9 nucleotides align to TRBD2. The CDR3 has 15 residues. Germline CDR1 reads LNHDA; CDR2 reads SQIVND (reference sequence). V lost 5 bases to trimming and J lost 4 bases; unmatched junction nucleotides: 7. The CDR3 here is CASSLSRTSADTQYF. The CDR3, as DNA: TGTGCCAGTAGTCTCTCCCGGACTAGCGCAGATACGCAGTATTTT.

The genes are TRBV18 and TRBJ1-1, with a tentative D call TRBD1 (5 bases). V lost 5 bases and J 4 bases, leaving 8 bases between the germline ends. The CDR3 covers 12 residues. The germline V gene encodes CDR1 KGHSH and CDR2 LQKENI. The CDR3 DNA reads as TGTGCCAGCTCATGGGGCAGCACTGAAGCTTTCTTT. It translates to CASSWGSTEAFF.

The chain carries TRBV19 and TRBJ1-2; TRBD1 matches 7 bases. The germline V gene has CDR1 LNHDA and CDR2 SQIVND (reference sequence). This CDR3 region has 15 residues. Trimming removed 2 bases from V and 7 bases from J; junction bases left unmatched: 10. In DNA, the CDR3 is TGTGCCAGTAGTATAATGGGGGCGACAGGGCCTGGCTACACCTTC. It codes for CASSIMGATGPGYTF.

The V call is TRBV12-3 or TRBV12-4, the J call TRBJ2-1; D gene uncertain. This CDR3 has 13 residues. Trimming left V 2 bases short and J 3 bases short, with 5 bases between. The CDR3 protein is CASSLPGYNEQFF. For the CDR3, the DNA is TGTGCCAGCAGTTTACCGGGCTACAATGAGCAGTTCTTC.

This chain links TRBV5-1 with TRBJ1-1; a weak D match, TRBD1 (6 bases). Germline loops: CDR1 SGHRS, CDR2 YFSETQ. The CDR3 extends over 14 amino acids. Trimming took 4 bases from V and 1 from J, leaving 11 bases between them. CDR3 sequence (DNA): TGCGCCAGCAGCCCAGAGGGACAGAACACTGAAGCTTTCTTT. As protein: CASSPEGQNTEAFF.

CDR3 nucleotide sequence: TGCGCCAGCAGCTTCCAATTGAACACTGAAGCTTTCTTT. This encodes CASSFQLNTEAFF. The V and J genes are TRBV5-1 and TRBJ1-1, with unresolved D. CDR1 and CDR2 from the germline V gene are SGHRS and YFSETQ. CDR3 length equals 13 residues. Trimming left V 2 bases short and J 0 bases short, with 5 bases between. Supplemented by reference TRBV5-1 and TRBJ1-1, the full variable domain reads KAGVTQTPRYLIKTRGQQVTLSCSPISGHRSVSWYQQTPGQGLQFLFEYFSETQRNKGNFPGRFSGRQFSNSRSEMNVSTLELGDSALYLCASSFQLNTEAFFGQGTRLTVV.

Concerning this clone: Other nucleotide sequences in the sample specify the same CDR3. The V gene is TRBV5-6, the J gene TRBJ2-6; tentative D call: TRBD2 (5 bases). The CDR3 spans 15 residues. V was trimmed by 2 bases and J by 0 bases, leaving 6 bases between them. The germline V gene encodes CDR1 SGHDT and CDR2 YYEEEE. For the CDR3, the DNA is TGTGCCAGCAGCTTCGGGGTCTCTGGGGCCAACGTCCTGACTTTC. This sequence encodes CASSFGVSGANVLTF.

This clone has just one count. This sequence joins TRBV6-5 and TRBJ2-6, with D possibly being TRBD2 (5 bases). Germline CDR1 is MNHEY and CDR2 is SVGAGI. V lost 6 bases and J lost 0, with 9 bases in between. This CDR3 spans 15 amino acids. As DNA, the CDR3 is TGTGCCAGCAGCCGGGGTACCTCTGGGGCCAACGTCCTGACTTTC. This codes for CASSRGTSGANVLTF.

This clone was detected once. The rearrangement joins TRBV5-4 to TRBJ2-7; 9 bases line up with TRBD2. The CDR3 sequence is 15 residues long. Germline values: CDR1 SGHNT, CDR2 YYREEE (reference sequence). The V gene end was trimmed by 4 bases and the J gene end by 1 base; junction bases not matched to a gene: 6. CDR3 sequence: CASSRAGGDSYEQYF. CDR3 bases: TGTGCCAGCAGCCGAGCGGGAGGCGATTCCTACGAGCAGTACTTC.

V is TRBV5-6 and J is TRBJ2-3; 10 bases align to TRBD1. The CDR3 covers 15 residues. The V gene end was trimmed by 4 bases and the J gene end by 1 base; junction bases not matched to a gene: 3. Looked up from germline, CDR1 is SGHDT and CDR2 is YYEEEE. The CDR3 here is CASSLGTGGTDTQYF. The CDR3 bases are TGTGCCAGCAGCCTGGGGACAGGGGGCACAGATACGCAGTATTTT.

CDR3 nucleotides: TGTGCCAGCAGCCAAGAATTTGGGGCGAGTATTGAGGCCGAGCAGTACTTC. Its translation: CASSQEFGASIEAEQYF. The genes are TRBV14 and TRBJ2-7, with D possibly TRBD1 on 5 matching bases. Trimming left V 0 bases short and J 6 bases short, with 21 bases between. The CDR3 spans 17 residues. Per germline, CDR1 SGHDN and CDR2 FVKESK. Supplemented by reference TRBV14 and TRBJ2-7, the full variable domain reads EAGVTQFPSHSVIEKGQTVTLRCDPISGHDNLYWYRRVMGKEIKFLLHFVKESKQDESGMPNNRFLAERTGGTYSTLKVQPAELEDSGVYFCASSQEFGASIEAEQYFGPGTRLTVT.

This sequence joins TRBV5-1 and TRBJ2-7; TRBD2 matches 12 bases. Germline CDR1 reads SGHRS; CDR2 reads YFSETQ. V gave up 5 bases and J gave up 2 bases; unmatched junction bases: 5. CDR3 length equals 15 residues. The CDR3 bases are TGCGCCAGCAGTCGGACTAGCGGGACCGCCTACGAGCAGTACTTC. Translated: CASSRTSGTAYEQYF.

The chain uses TRBV11-2 and TRBJ2-7; 8 positions match TRBD2. The germline CDR1 and CDR2 sequences are SGHAT and FQNNGV. The CDR3 runs to 14 residues. V was clipped by 6 bases and J by 7 bases; unmatched bases: 11. CDR3 sequence: CASRSPREGLEQYF. The CDR3 nucleotides read TGTGCCAGCAGATCCCCCCGGGAGGGGTTAGAGCAGTACTTC.

This clone was picked up a small number of times. V is TRBV4-1 and J is TRBJ2-1; 12 bases map to TRBD2. The junction had 5 bases not matched to a gene; V was cut back by 6 bases and J by 5 bases. CDR1 MGHRA and CDR2 YSYEKL come from the germline V gene. The CDR3 spans 15 residues. In nucleotides, the CDR3 is TGCGCCAGCAGGGGCGGACTAGCGGGAAACAATGAGCAGTTCTTC. Residues: CASRGGLAGNNEQFF.

J is TRBJ2-1 and V is TRBV7-9; TRBD2 matches 14 bases. Germline CDR1 reads SEHNR; CDR2 reads FQNEAQ (reference sequence). The CDR3 contains 18 residues. V dropped 5 bases and J dropped 0; count of bases not matched to a gene: 6. CDR3 amino acids: CASSGGLAGVSSYNEQFF. CDR3 DNA sequence: TGTGCCAGCAGCGGGGGACTAGCGGGAGTATCCTCCTACAATGAGCAGTTCTTC.

The chain combines TRBV28 with TRBJ1-1, with D hard to call. The CDR3 totals 13 residues. The germline CDR1 and CDR2 sequences are MDHEN and SYDVKM. The germline V and J ends were trimmed by 6 bases and 1 base, with 9 bases remaining between them. CDR3 in amino acids: CASRYTANTEAFF. CDR3 DNA sequence: TGTGCCAGCAGATATACAGCGAACACTGAAGCTTTCTTT.

This clone was counted once. J is TRBJ2-7 and V is TRBV11-2, with 12 nucleotides matching TRBD1. The CDR3 covers 19 residues. V dropped 3 bases and J dropped 5; count of bases not matched to a gene: 17. Germline CDR1 and CDR2: SGHAT and FQNNGV. The CDR3 DNA is TGTGCCAGCAGCTTTCGGGACAGGGGGCCGGTGGGAGTGAGAAACGAGCAGTACTTC. Translated: CASSFRDRGPVGVRNEQYF.

This chain links TRBV7-2 with TRBJ2-5; 7 nucleotides agree with TRBD2. Losses at the gene ends were 5 bases for V and 1 base for J; bases not matched to a gene: 4. The CDR3 covers 14 residues. CDR1 SGHTA and CDR2 FQGNSA come from the germline V gene. Here the CDR3 DNA reads TGTGCCAGCAGCGCAACGGGAGGCCAAGAGACCCAGTACTTC. It yields the protein CASSATGGQETQYF. Filled out from reference TRBV7-2 and TRBJ2-5, the complete variable domain reads GAGVSQSPSNKVTEKGKDVELRCDPISGHTALYWYRQSLGQGLEFLIYFQGNSAPDKSGLPSDRFSAERTGGSVSTLTIQRTQQEDSAVYLCASSATGGQETQYFGPGTRLLVL.

The CDR3 bases are TGTGCCAGCACCTCCCTAGGGAGCAAAAACATTCAGTACTTC. Residues: CASTSLGSKNIQYF. The J gene is TRBJ2-4, the V gene TRBV27, with D possibly matching TRBD2 (5 bases). Trimming pared 7 bases from V and 3 bases from J, leaving 13 bases between. Germline V gene lookup returns CDR1 MNHEY and CDR2 SMNVEV (reference sequence). This CDR3 has 14 residues.

The V gene is TRBV6-5, the J gene TRBJ2-5; unclear D gene. Germline lookup yields CDR1 MNHEY and CDR2 SVGAGI. The CDR3 is 11 amino acids. V gave up 4 bases and J gave up 3 bases, with 3 bases separating them. The CDR3 nucleotides read TGTGCCAGCAGTTCCGAAGAGACCCAGTACTTC. Its translation: CASSSEETQYF.

This chain uses TRBV18 with TRBJ1-4, with a possible D match to TRBD1 (5 bases). CDR3 size: 12 residues. Germline values: CDR1 KGHSH, CDR2 LQKENI. Trimming cost V 4 bases and J 8 bases, with 8 bases left between them. The CDR3, as DNA: TGTGCCAGCTCACATGGGGCGGAAAAACTGTTTTTT. Its translation is CASSHGAEKLFF.

About this clone itself: Compared with germline, one end of the junction differs, possibly owing to a read error. V usage is TRBV3-1 (or the pseudogene TRBV3-2) and J usage is TRBJ2-7, with 14 bases identical to TRBD2. Germline V gene data show CDR1 as LGHDT and CDR2 as YNNKEL (reference sequence). This CDR3 has 17 amino acids. CDR3 nucleotides: TGTGCCAGCAGTCAAGGGACTAGCGGGAGAAAATCCTACGAGCAGTACTTC. Its protein product is CASSQGTSGRKSYEQYF.

The V call is TRBV19, the J call TRBJ1-1; 9 positions agree with TRBD1. V trimming: 7 bases; J trimming: 4 bases; junction bases outside the gene matches: 4. This CDR3 contains 13 residues. Germline V lookup: CDR1 LNHDA, CDR2 SQIVND (reference sequence). The CDR3: CASTRDRATEAFF. The DNA of the CDR3 is TGTGCCAGTACTCGGGACAGGGCCACTGAAGCTTTCTTT.

This chain links TRBV7-9 with TRBJ2-1; 14 bases fit TRBD2. The germline gives CDR1 SEHNR, CDR2 FQNEAQ (reference sequence). This CDR3 is 16 amino acids long. V was clipped by 5 bases and J by 8 bases; unmatched bases: 8. CDR3 bases: TGTGCCAGCAGCCGACTAGCGGGAGGGCTAAGGGATGAGCAGTTCTTC. Its protein is CASSRLAGGLRDEQFF.

The chain couples TRBV7-2 to TRBJ2-2; D ambiguous. The CDR3 totals 12 residues. CDR1 is SGHTA, CDR2 FQGNSA, per germline. V was cut by 5 bases and J by 8 bases, with 9 bases left in between. CDR3 loop: CASSPSVGELFF. The CDR3 bases are TGTGCCAGCAGCCCGTCGGTGGGGGAGCTGTTTTTT.